The next 23 T cell receptor beta chains were all read from a single sample in a study of long-term antiretroviral therapy in people with HIV. Assay version v3.0 of immunoSEQ was used, and it was run at survey level. Measured with immunoSEQ multiplex PCR; TCRdb has only the in-frame clones, and not every one. The profile shows 20,000 to 25,000 clones, more than 80% of them singletons. This material consisted of unsorted PBMCs, taken 7.6 years after starting antiretroviral therapy. All receptors derive from a woman in her 40s with HIV.

V usage is TRBV11-2 and J usage is TRBJ2-1; TRBD2 agrees at 15 bases. After removal of 1 base from V and 2 bases from J, the junction contained 3 bases not matched to a gene. The CDR3 runs to 18 residues. From germline, CDR1 is SGHAT and CDR2 FQNNGV. The CDR3 is CASSLVGTSGGTYNEQFF. Written as DNA, the CDR3 is TGTGCCAGCAGCTTAGTGGGGACTAGCGGGGGGACCTACAATGAGCAGTTCTTC.

This rearrangement joins TRBV4-3 to TRBJ1-6; the D is unclear. The ends were cut back, 0 bases at V and 2 bases at J, with 8 bases in the middle. There are 16 residues in the CDR3. In germline, CDR1 is LGHNA, CDR2 YSLEER. CDR3 residues: CASSQDPQTYNSPLHF. The CDR3 bases are TGCGCCAGCAGCCAAGATCCTCAGACCTATAATTCACCCCTCCACTTT.

The chain joins TRBV7-3 to TRBJ2-5; D gene uncertain. The V and J ends lost 1 base and 5 bases respectively, with 11 bases between them. Germline V gene data show CDR1 as SGHTA and CDR2 as FQGTGA. The CDR3 sequence is 14 residues long. CDR3 DNA: TGTGCCAGCAGCTTAAACAGCCTGGGCGAGACCCAGTACTTC. The encoded protein is CASSLNSLGETQYF.

The chain employs TRBV18 and TRBJ1-2; D gene uncertain. The CDR3 consists of 15 residues. V lost 0 bases and J lost 4, with 12 bases in between. In germline, CDR1 is KGHSH, CDR2 LQKENI. The CDR3 protein is CASSPPQPKSYGYTF. The DNA for the CDR3 is TGTGCCAGCTCACCACCCCAGCCCAAGAGCTATGGCTACACCTTC.

This chain links TRBV18 with TRBJ1-5, with 7 bases identical to TRBD1. This CDR3 is 16 amino acids long. Germline-derived CDR1 and CDR2 are KGHSH and LQKENI. The V and J ends lost 3 bases and 1 base, in that order; junction bases with no gene match: 6. In nucleotides, the CDR3 is TGTGCCAGCTCACCCCAGGGGGGCTCGAGCAATCAGCCCCAGCATTTT. Translation: CASSPQGGSSNQPQHF.

This clone was seen only once. The chain employs TRBV6-5 and TRBJ1-6, with D tentatively TRBD1 (5 bases). V was clipped by 7 bases and J by 7 bases, with 14 bases between them. This CDR3 comprises 14 residues. Germline CDR1 MNHEY, CDR2 SVGAGI. The CDR3 nucleotides read TGTGCCAGCACCAAGCGGCAGGGAAATTCACCCCTCCACTTT. As protein: CASTKRQGNSPLHF.

The rearrangement links TRBV11-2 to TRBJ2-2; D uncertain. The CDR3 loop spans 11 amino acids. V lost 3 bases, J lost 8 bases, and 4 bases lay in between. The germline CDR1 and CDR2 sequences are SGHAT and FQNNGV. The CDR3 reads CASSLKGELFF. The CDR3 nucleotides are TGTGCCAGCAGCTTGAAAGGGGAGCTGTTTTTT. Drawing the rest from reference TRBV11-2 and TRBJ2-2, the complete variable domain is EAGVAQSPRYKIIEKRQSVAFWCNPISGHATLYWYQQILGQGPKLLIQFQNNGVVDDSQLPKDRFSAERLKGVDSTLKIQPAKLEDSAVYLCASSLKGELFFGEGSRLTVL.

This clone was seen a handful of times. One junction end does not reproduce the germline sequence, and a read error may be involved. The rearrangement joins TRBV6-5 to TRBJ1-2, with TRBD1 as a possible D gene (6 bases). Germline V gives CDR1 MNHEY, CDR2 SVGAGI. The CDR3 loop spans 16 amino acids. Here the CDR3 reads CASSYSMVTGTRGCAF. In DNA, the CDR3 is TGTGCCAGCAGTTACTCGATGGTAACCGGGACAAGGGGATGTGCCTTC.

V and J are TRBV14 and TRBJ2-7; possible D gene TRBD1, 6 bases. CDR1 and CDR2 from the germline V gene are SGHDN and FVKESK. V lost 3 bases and J 5 bases, leaving 23 bases between the germline ends. This CDR3 has 17 amino acids. This CDR3 reads CASSHPMGTRAANEQYF. CDR3 DNA sequence: TGTGCCAGCAGCCACCCCATGGGGACAAGGGCCGCCAACGAGCAGTACTTC.

The chain employs TRBV6-4 and TRBJ1-2; 12 nucleotides match TRBD1. The ends lost 6 bases at V and 0 bases at J; junction bases unmatched: 8. There are 17 residues in the CDR3. Germline V gives CDR1 MRHNA, CDR2 SNTAGT. Written as DNA, the CDR3 is TGTGCCAGCAGCCCCGGGACAGGGGGCCAGACTAACTATGGCTACACCTTC. It specifies CASSPGTGGQTNYGYTF.

The table lists this clone with a few counts. This chain uses TRBV6-1 with TRBJ2-2; D is uncertain. The CDR3 has 15 amino acids. CDR1 and CDR2 (germline): MNHNS, SASEGT. V was cut by 6 bases and J by 0 bases, with 11 bases left in between. The CDR3 coding sequence is TGTGCCAGCAGCCTCCTTGACGCGAACACCGGGGAGCTGTTTTTT. This gives the protein CASSLLDANTGELFF.

The chain employs TRBV10-3 and TRBJ2-7; TRBD1 matches at 7 bases. The germline CDR1 and CDR2 sequences are ENHRY and SYGVKD. Trimming took 9 bases from V and 4 from J; bases not matched to a gene: 12. The CDR3 consists of 14 residues. In DNA, the CDR3 is TGTGCCATTCGGGCCGGGACAGTTGGTTACGAGCAGTACTTC. Its translation: CAIRAGTVGYEQYF.

This chain joins TRBV7-2 and TRBJ1-2, with D perhaps TRBD1 (6 bases). This CDR3 is 14 amino acids long. Germline V lookup: CDR1 SGHTA, CDR2 FQGNSA. V lost 3 bases and J 2 bases, leaving 10 bases between the germline ends. The CDR3 region is CASSLGHQNYGYTF. The CDR3 DNA reads TGTGCCAGCAGCTTGGGACACCAAAACTATGGCTACACCTTC.

The rearrangement joins TRBV12-5 to TRBJ2-1; the D gene is possibly TRBD1 (6 bases). V lost 8 bases to trimming and J lost 1 base, with 9 bases between them. This CDR3 is built from 13 residues. Germline V CDR1 and CDR2: LGHNT, FRNRAP. Here the CDR3 DNA reads TGTGCTAGTAGGACAGAATCCTACAATGAGCAGTTCTTC. Translating it yields CASRTESYNEQFF.

This rearrangement joins TRBV4-1 to TRBJ2-7, with 8 bases matching TRBD1. Germline assignment: CDR1 MGHRA and CDR2 YSYEKL. V lost 0 bases and J lost 4; bases outside the gene matches: 8. This CDR3 region has 16 residues. DNA for the CDR3: TGCGCCAGCAGCCAAGATTGGACAGGGAGTGTTTACGAGCAGTACTTC. The encoded protein is CASSQDWTGSVYEQYF.

This clone has only one observation. V and J are TRBV7-3 and TRBJ2-1; 7 nucleotides agree with TRBD2. Trimming removed 2 bases from V and 0 bases from J; junction bases left unmatched: 4. Germline V gives CDR1 SGHTA, CDR2 FQGTGA. The CDR3 covers 16 residues. The CDR3 sequence: CASSLDGGSSYNEQFF. The CDR3 DNA reads as TGTGCCAGCAGCTTAGACGGGGGGAGCTCCTACAATGAGCAGTTCTTC.

This sequence joins TRBV6-4 and TRBJ1-2, with TRBD1 identical over 7 bases. Germline V CDR1 and CDR2: MRHNA, SNTAGT. The junction had 9 bases not matched to a gene; V was cut back by 6 bases and J by 8 bases. The CDR3 extends over 13 amino acids. CDR3 in amino acids: CASRVLNRGGYTF. The CDR3 DNA sequence: TGTGCCAGCAGGGTGTTAAACAGGGGCGGCTACACCTTC.

The rearrangement links TRBV6-1 to TRBJ1-2; D is uncertain. CDR3 length: 15 residues. CDR1 MNHNS and CDR2 SASEGT come from the germline V gene. V was cut by 1 base and J by 3 bases, with 12 bases left in between. In nucleotides, the CDR3 is TGTGCCAGCAGTGAAGGCCTGGGGAGGGACTATGGCTACACCTTC. It translates to CASSEGLGRDYGYTF.

The J gene is TRBJ1-1, the V gene TRBV5-1, with a possible D match to TRBD1 (6 bases). The CDR3 is 14 amino acids. V was shortened by 4 bases and J by 0 bases, with 10 bases between the two germline ends. From germline, CDR1 is SGHRS and CDR2 YFSETQ. The CDR3 protein is CASSPDRLNTEAFF. CDR3 sequence (DNA): TGCGCCAGCAGCCCGGACAGACTGAACACTGAAGCTTTCTTT.

This clone showed up just once. The chain carries TRBV11-2 and TRBJ2-3; 8 bases map to TRBD2. Germline-derived CDR1 and CDR2 are SGHAT and FQNNGV. J was trimmed by 4 bases and V by 3 bases; bases with no gene match: 6. The CDR3 spans 15 residues. The CDR3 DNA sequence: TGTGCCAGCAGCTTCGGGGGGGTCGGGGCAGATACGCAGTATTTT. Translated, it gives CASSFGGVGADTQYF. Supplemented by reference TRBV11-2 and TRBJ2-3, the full variable domain reads EAGVAQSPRYKIIEKRQSVAFWCNPISGHATLYWYQQILGQGPKLLIQFQNNGVVDDSQLPKDRFSAERLKGVDSTLKIQPAKLEDSAVYLCASSFGGVGADTQYFGPGTRLTVL.

The V call is TRBV7-6, the J call TRBJ2-7; weak D call: TRBD2 (5 bases). The CDR3 loop spans 15 amino acids. CDR1 is SGHVS, CDR2 FNYEAQ, per germline. V lost 2 bases and J lost 3, with 14 bases in between. The CDR3 reads CASSLNAGPYYEQYF. Written as DNA, the CDR3 is TGTGCCAGCAGCTTAAACGCGGGCCCGTACTACGAGCAGTACTTC.

In DNA form, the CDR3 reads TGTGCCAGCAGTGAGGACAGCGGCGGGGAGCTGTTTTTT. It codes for CASSEDSGGELFF. The J gene is TRBJ2-2, the V gene TRBV2, with D possibly matching TRBD1 (6 bases). Between the trimmed V and J ends, which lost 3 bases and 7 bases, there was a span of 9 bases. In germline, CDR1 is SNHLY, CDR2 FYNNEI. The CDR3 covers 13 residues.

This chain uses TRBV6-6 with TRBJ2-7; TRBD2 matches at 12 bases. Germline lookup yields CDR1 MNHNY and CDR2 SVGAGI (reference sequence). The CDR3 totals 16 residues. Trimming took 6 bases from V and 4 from J; bases not matched to a gene: 10. The CDR3 protein is CASRDTSGGPSYEQYF. CDR3 nucleotide sequence: TGTGCCAGCAGGGATACTAGCGGGGGGCCTTCATACGAGCAGTACTTC.